These T cell receptor beta chains were read from a single sample in a study of shared clonotypes between healthy human individuals. This table comes from immunoSEQ multiplex PCR, and its TCRdb copy is limited to in-frame clones, with some not included. This table holds about 380,000 clones, about 96% found once. The sample consisted of memory CD8+ T cells sorted from blood. Source of these receptors: a man aged 30-40 years in good health. Each CDR3 is given with its conserved first and last residue. A D gene is named only where the DNA matches it firmly.

cdr3_length: 15; j_call: TRBJ2-2; d_call: .; v_call: TRBV7-9; cdr3_aa: CASSLAQGGTGELFF; cdr3_nt: TGTGCCAGCAGCTTAGCACAGGGCGGCACCGGGGAGCTGTTTTTT
cdr3_length: 13; j_call: TRBJ2-1; d_call: .; v_call: TRBV6-1; cdr3_aa: CASSDKLGGEQFF; cdr3_nt: TGTGCCAGCAGTGATAAGCTAGGGGGTGAGCAGTTCTTC
cdr3_length: 13; j_call: TRBJ2-7; d_call: TRBD1; v_call: TRBV6-5; cdr3_aa: CASSYFLRGEQYF; cdr3_nt: TGTGCCAGCAGTTACTTTCTCAGGGGGGAGCAGTACTTC
cdr3_length: 13; j_call: TRBJ1-1; d_call: .; v_call: TRBV18; cdr3_aa: CASSPLLGTEAFF; cdr3_nt: TGTGCCAGCTCACCACTCCTGGGCACTGAAGCTTTCTTT
cdr3_length: 14; j_call: TRBJ2-7; d_call: TRBD1; v_call: TRBV25-1; cdr3_aa: CASSSSDRENEQYF; cdr3_nt: TGTGCCAGCAGCTCCTCGGACAGGGAAAACGAGCAGTACTTC
cdr3_length: 17; j_call: TRBJ2-7; d_call: TRBD2; v_call: TRBV4-1; cdr3_aa: CASSQVSVAGVTYEQYF; cdr3_nt: TGCGCCAGCAGCCAAGTTTCGGTAGCGGGAGTGACCTACGAGCAGTACTTC
cdr3_length: 13; j_call: TRBJ2-7; d_call: .; v_call: TRBV28; cdr3_aa: CASRPGRRYEQYF; cdr3_nt: TGTGCCAGCAGACCGGGGAGACGGTACGAGCAGTACTTC
cdr3_length: 12; j_call: TRBJ2-7; d_call: .; v_call: TRBV29-1; cdr3_aa: CSVAESGYEQYF; cdr3_nt: TGCAGCGTGGCCGAAAGCGGCTACGAGCAGTACTTC
cdr3_length: 13; j_call: TRBJ2-1; d_call: .; v_call: TRBV2; cdr3_aa: CADRDKSYNEQFF; cdr3_nt: TGTGCCGACCGGGACAAATCCTACAATGAGCAGTTCTTC
cdr3_length: 15; j_call: TRBJ2-1; d_call: .; v_call: TRBV10-1; cdr3_aa: CASSPAENSYNEQFF; cdr3_nt: TGCGCCAGCAGTCCAGCGGAAAACTCCTACAATGAGCAGTTCTTC
cdr3_length: 14; j_call: TRBJ2-7; d_call: .; v_call: TRBV9; cdr3_aa: CASSVNRIPYEQYF; cdr3_nt: TGTGCCAGCAGCGTAAACAGGATCCCCTACGAGCAGTACTTC
cdr3_length: 15; j_call: TRBJ2-1; d_call: .; v_call: TRBV5-4; cdr3_aa: CASSPKTNPYNEQFF; cdr3_nt: TGTGCCAGCAGCCCTAAGACAAATCCTTACAATGAGCAGTTCTTC
cdr3_length: 16; j_call: TRBJ2-1; d_call: .; v_call: TRBV4-2; cdr3_aa: CASSQGESVMYNEQFF; cdr3_nt: TGTGCCAGCAGCCAAGGGGAGAGCGTGATGTACAATGAGCAGTTCTTC
cdr3_length: 16; j_call: TRBJ2-2; d_call: TRBD2; v_call: TRBV10-3; cdr3_aa: CAISEASGRSTGELFF; cdr3_nt: TGTGCCATCAGTGAAGCTAGCGGGAGATCGACCGGGGAGCTGTTTTTT
cdr3_length: 16; j_call: TRBJ2-1; d_call: .; v_call: TRBV2; cdr3_aa: CASSVGASRNYNEQFF; cdr3_nt: TGTGCCAGCAGTGTCGGGGCCAGTAGAAATTACAATGAGCAGTTCTTC
cdr3_length: 12; j_call: TRBJ2-3; d_call: .; v_call: TRBV5-1; cdr3_aa: CASSSTPDTQYF; cdr3_nt: TGCGCCAGCAGCTCCACCCCAGATACGCAGTATTTT
cdr3_length: 14; j_call: TRBJ1-3; d_call: TRBD1; v_call: TRBV7-6; cdr3_aa: CASSDRASGNTIYF; cdr3_nt: TGTGCCAGCAGTGACAGGGCCTCTGGAAACACCATATATTTT
cdr3_length: 15; j_call: TRBJ2-6; d_call: .; v_call: TRBV28; cdr3_aa: CASSIGSSGANVLTF; cdr3_nt: TGTGCCAGCAGTATCGGCAGCTCTGGGGCCAACGTCCTGACTTTC
cdr3_length: 16; j_call: TRBJ2-2; d_call: TRBD2; v_call: TRBV29-1; cdr3_aa: CSAQGLAGSNTGELFF; cdr3_nt: TGCAGCGCCCAGGGACTAGCGGGATCGAACACCGGGGAGCTGTTTTTT
cdr3_length: 11; j_call: TRBJ2-5; d_call: .; v_call: TRBV20-1; cdr3_aa: CSARQGETQYF; cdr3_nt: TGCAGTGCTAGACAGGGTGAGACCCAGTACTTC
cdr3_length: 14; j_call: TRBJ2-5; d_call: TRBD2; v_call: TRBV5-6; cdr3_aa: CASSLGTRKETQYF; cdr3_nt: TGTGCCAGCAGCTTGGGGACTAGAAAGGAGACCCAGTACTTC
cdr3_length: 16; j_call: TRBJ1-5; d_call: .; v_call: TRBV19; cdr3_aa: CASSNSPGRRDQPQHF; cdr3_nt: TGTGCCAGTAGTAATTCCCCAGGGAGGCGAGATCAGCCCCAGCATTTT
cdr3_length: 12; j_call: TRBJ1-2; d_call: TRBD1; v_call: TRBV10-3; cdr3_aa: CAISGGTGENTF; cdr3_nt: TGTGCCATCAGTGGGGGGACAGGCGAGAACACCTTC
cdr3_length: 16; j_call: TRBJ2-2; d_call: .; v_call: TRBV2; cdr3_aa: CASSEHGRVSTGELFF; cdr3_nt: TGTGCCAGCAGTGAACACGGGAGAGTAAGCACCGGGGAGCTGTTTTTT